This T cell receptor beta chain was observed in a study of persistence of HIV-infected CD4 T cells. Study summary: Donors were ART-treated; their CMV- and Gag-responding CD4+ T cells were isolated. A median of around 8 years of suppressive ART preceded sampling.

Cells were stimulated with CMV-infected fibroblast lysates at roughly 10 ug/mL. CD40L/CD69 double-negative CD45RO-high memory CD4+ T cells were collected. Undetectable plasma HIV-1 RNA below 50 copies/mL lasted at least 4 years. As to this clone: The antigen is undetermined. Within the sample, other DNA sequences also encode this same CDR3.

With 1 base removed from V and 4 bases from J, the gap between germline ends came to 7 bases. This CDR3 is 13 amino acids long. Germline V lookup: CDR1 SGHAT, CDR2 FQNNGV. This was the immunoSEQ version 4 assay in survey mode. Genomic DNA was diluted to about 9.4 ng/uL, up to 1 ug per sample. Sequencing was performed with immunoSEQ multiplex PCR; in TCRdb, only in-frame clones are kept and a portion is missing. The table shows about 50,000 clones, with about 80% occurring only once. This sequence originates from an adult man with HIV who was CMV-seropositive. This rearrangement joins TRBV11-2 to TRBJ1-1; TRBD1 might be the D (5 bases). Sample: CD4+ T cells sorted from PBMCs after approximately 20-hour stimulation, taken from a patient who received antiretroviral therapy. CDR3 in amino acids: CASSLGGITEAFF. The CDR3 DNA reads TGTGCCAGCAGCTTAGGGGGCATCACTGAAGCTTTCTTT.